This T cell receptor (beta chain) was profiled in a study of response to subunit inactivated influenza vaccine. Germline loops: CDR1 SGHNT, CDR2 YYREEE (reference sequence). The CDR3 contains 16 residues. V lost 0 bases to trimming and J lost 0 bases, with 13 bases between them. Note on this clonotype: The antigen remains unidentified.

Findings and caveats of the study: It was suggested by the authors that few new T cells are recruited by each seasonal influenza vaccination.

TCRdb analysed the RT-PCR reads with MiXCR anew, one entry per CDR3 protein. Of hundreds of thousands of distinct CDR3 sequences listed, roughly 13% are singletons. J is TRBJ2-7 and V is TRBV5-4; no definite D call. The clonotype originates from a man over 45 who received an inactivated influenza vaccine. The material was PBMCs from blood, obtained less than 15 days before vaccination. DNA for the CDR3: TGTGCCAGCAGCTTGGATCGGGTGGTGAGCTCCTACGAGCAGTACTTC. Its translation: CASSLDRVVSSYEQYF.